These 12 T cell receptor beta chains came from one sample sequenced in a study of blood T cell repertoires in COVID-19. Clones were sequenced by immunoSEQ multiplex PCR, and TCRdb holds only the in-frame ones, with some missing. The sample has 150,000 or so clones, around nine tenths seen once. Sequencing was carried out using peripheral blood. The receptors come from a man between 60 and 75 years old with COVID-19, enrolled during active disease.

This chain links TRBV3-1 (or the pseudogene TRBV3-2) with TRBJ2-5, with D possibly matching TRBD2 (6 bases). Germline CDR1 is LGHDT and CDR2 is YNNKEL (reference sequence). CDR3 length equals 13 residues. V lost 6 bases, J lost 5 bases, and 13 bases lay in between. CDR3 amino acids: CASSLPGRETQYF. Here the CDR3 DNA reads TGTGCCAGCAGTCTCCCGGGGAGGGAGACCCAGTACTTC.

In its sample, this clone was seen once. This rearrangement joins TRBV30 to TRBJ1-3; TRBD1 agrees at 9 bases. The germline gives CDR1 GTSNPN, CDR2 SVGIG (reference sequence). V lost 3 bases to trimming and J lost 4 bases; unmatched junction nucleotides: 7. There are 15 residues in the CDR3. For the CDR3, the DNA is TGTGCCTGGAGCCGCGGACAGGGGATCGGAAACACCATATATTTT. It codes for CAWSRGQGIGNTIYF.

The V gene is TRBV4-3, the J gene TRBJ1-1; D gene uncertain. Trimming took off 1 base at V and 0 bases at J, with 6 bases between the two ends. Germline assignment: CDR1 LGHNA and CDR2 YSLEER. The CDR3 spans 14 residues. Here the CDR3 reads CASSQVALNTEAFF. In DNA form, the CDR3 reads TGCGCCAGCAGCCAAGTCGCGTTGAACACTGAAGCTTTCTTT.

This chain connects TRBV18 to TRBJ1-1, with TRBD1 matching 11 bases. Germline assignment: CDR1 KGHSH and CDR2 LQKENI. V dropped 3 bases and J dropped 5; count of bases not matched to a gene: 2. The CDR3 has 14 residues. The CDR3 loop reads CASSPGQGGTEAFF. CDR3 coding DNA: TGTGCCAGCTCACCGGGACAGGGGGGGACTGAAGCTTTCTTT.

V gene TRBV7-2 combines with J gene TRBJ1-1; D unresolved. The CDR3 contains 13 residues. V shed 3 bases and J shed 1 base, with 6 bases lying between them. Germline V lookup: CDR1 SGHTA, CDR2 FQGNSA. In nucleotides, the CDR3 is TGTGCCAGCAGCTTCCCCCAGAACACTGAAGCTTTCTTT. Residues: CASSFPQNTEAFF.

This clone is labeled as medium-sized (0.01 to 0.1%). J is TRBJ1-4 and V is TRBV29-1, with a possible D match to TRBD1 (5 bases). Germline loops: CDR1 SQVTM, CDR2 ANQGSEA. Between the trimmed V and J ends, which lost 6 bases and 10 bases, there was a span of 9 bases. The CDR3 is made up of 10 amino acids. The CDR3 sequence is CSVDTGKLFF. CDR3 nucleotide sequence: TGCAGCGTCGATACAGGAAAACTGTTTTTT.

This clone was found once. Written as DNA, the CDR3 is TGTGCCAGCAGCGACAGGGTGGGTTTTGCCGGGGAGCTGTTTTTT. Its translation: CASSDRVGFAGELFF. The rearrangement links TRBV6-5 to TRBJ2-2, with 7 positions matching TRBD1. Germline V lookup: CDR1 MNHEY, CDR2 SVGAGI. This CDR3 is built from 15 residues. V lost 6 bases to trimming and J lost 6 bases; unmatched junction nucleotides: 10.

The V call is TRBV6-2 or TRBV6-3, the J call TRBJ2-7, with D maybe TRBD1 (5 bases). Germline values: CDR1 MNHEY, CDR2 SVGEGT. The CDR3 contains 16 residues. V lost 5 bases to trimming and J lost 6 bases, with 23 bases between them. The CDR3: CASSPQDGATISEQYF. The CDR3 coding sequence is TGTGCCAGCAGTCCACAGGACGGAGCCACCATTTCCGAGCAGTACTTC.

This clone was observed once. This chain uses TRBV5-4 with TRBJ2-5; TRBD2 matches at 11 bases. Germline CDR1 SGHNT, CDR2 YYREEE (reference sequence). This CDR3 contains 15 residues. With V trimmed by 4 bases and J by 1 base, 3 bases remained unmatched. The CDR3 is CASSLAGGAQETQYF. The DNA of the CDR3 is TGTGCCAGCAGCCTAGCGGGGGGAGCCCAAGAGACCCAGTACTTC.

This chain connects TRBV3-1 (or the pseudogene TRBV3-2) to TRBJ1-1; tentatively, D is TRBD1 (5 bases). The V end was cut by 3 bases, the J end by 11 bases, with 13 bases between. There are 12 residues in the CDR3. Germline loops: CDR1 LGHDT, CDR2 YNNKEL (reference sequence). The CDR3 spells CASSQGGAGAFF. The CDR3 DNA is TGTGCCAGCAGCCAGGGTGGGGCTGGTGCTTTCTTT.

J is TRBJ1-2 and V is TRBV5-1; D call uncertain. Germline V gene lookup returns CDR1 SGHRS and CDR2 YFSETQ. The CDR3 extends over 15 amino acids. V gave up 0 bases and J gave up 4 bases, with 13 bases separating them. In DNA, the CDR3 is TGCGCCAGCAGCTTGGACACATCCTCCCTCTATGGCTACACCTTC. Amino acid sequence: CASSLDTSSLYGYTF.

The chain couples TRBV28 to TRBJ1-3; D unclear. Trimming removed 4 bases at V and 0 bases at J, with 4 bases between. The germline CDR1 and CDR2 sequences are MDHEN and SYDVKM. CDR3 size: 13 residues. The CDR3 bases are TGTGCCAGCAGTTGGAGCTCTGGAAACACCATATATTTT. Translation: CASSWSSGNTIYF.